Each of the 27 T cell receptor beta chains below was sequenced from the same sample in a study of blood T cell repertoires in COVID-19. Produced via immunoSEQ multiplex PCR; TCRdb's table is partial and in-frame only. This sample has tens of thousands of clones, with roughly 91% found just once. Sequenced input: peripheral blood. Receptors originate from a woman in her 50s in a cohort sampled during active COVID-19.

The rearrangement links TRBV9 to TRBJ1-6; 7 nucleotides line up with TRBD1. V shed 3 bases and J 10 bases; nucleotides not matched to a gene: 7. Germline V gene lookup returns CDR1 SGDLS and CDR2 YYNGEE. This CDR3 comprises 14 residues. The CDR3 sequence is CASSAGGSESPLHF. CDR3 in DNA: TGTGCCAGCAGCGCAGGGGGGAGCGAATCACCCCTCCACTTT.

The chain couples TRBV5-1 to TRBJ2-1; 13 bases fit TRBD2. V shed 3 bases and J 6 bases; nucleotides not matched to a gene: 6. The CDR3 loop spans 16 amino acids. The V gene's germline CDR1 is SGHRS and CDR2 YFSETQ. DNA for the CDR3: TGCGCCAGCAGCTCGGGACTAGCGGGGTCGATCAATGAGCAGTTCTTC. Translating it yields CASSSGLAGSINEQFF. The full variable domain, rest sourced from reference TRBV5-1 and TRBJ2-1, is KAGVTQTPRYLIKTRGQQVTLSCSPISGHRSVSWYQQTPGQGLQFLFEYFSETQRNKGNFPGRFSGRQFSNSRSEMNVSTLELGDSALYLCASSSGLAGSINEQFFGPGTRLTVL.

The gene calls are TRBV19 and TRBJ2-1; tentatively, D is TRBD2 (5 bases). The CDR3 totals 16 residues. Germline V CDR1 and CDR2: LNHDA, SQIVND (reference sequence). With 5 bases removed from V and 0 bases from J, the gap between germline ends came to 14 bases. The CDR3 is CASSSRAGSSYNEQFF. CDR3 sequence (DNA): TGTGCCAGTAGTTCGCGGGCTGGGAGCTCCTACAATGAGCAGTTCTTC.

The rearrangement uses TRBV6-5 and TRBJ1-1; 8 bases align to TRBD1. The CDR3 contains 13 residues. The J segment lost 8 bases and the V segment lost 2 bases, leaving 4 bases of the junction unmatched. In germline, CDR1 is MNHEY, CDR2 SVGAGI. CDR3 sequence reads: CASSYPGGGEAFF. The CDR3 DNA follows: TGTGCCAGCAGTTACCCAGGGGGCGGAGAAGCTTTCTTT.

The CDR3 nucleotides are TGTGCCACCTCTGACAGGGCTGATAGCAATCAGCCCCAGCATTTT. This codes for CATSDRADSNQPQHF. The chain employs TRBV10-3 and TRBJ1-5; TRBD1 agrees at 7 bases. The CDR3 loop spans 15 amino acids. Germline values: CDR1 ENHRY, CDR2 SYGVKD. Trimming took 10 bases from V and 0 from J; bases not matched to a gene: 9.

CDR3 region: CASSLMTSGRGSYNEQFF. For the CDR3, the DNA is TGCGCCAGCAGCCTGATGACTAGCGGGAGGGGCTCCTACAATGAGCAGTTCTTC. The chain links TRBV5-1 to TRBJ2-1; 14 positions match TRBD2. The CDR3 has 18 residues. Germline loops: CDR1 SGHRS, CDR2 YFSETQ. V shed 4 bases, J shed 0 bases, and the junction held 6 bases outside the gene matches.

This clone was recorded only once. The chain carries TRBV6-1 and TRBJ2-3, with 10 bases matching TRBD1. Unmatched junction bases numbered 9, after V lost 1 base and J lost 8 bases. CDR3 length: 16 amino acids. The germline CDR1 and CDR2 sequences are MNHNS and SASEGT. The CDR3 bases are TGTGCCAGCAGTGAAGGAAGGACAGGGGGTTTCGCTACGCAGTATTTT. Translating it yields CASSEGRTGGFATQYF.

V is TRBV7-8 and J is TRBJ1-2, with a weak D call TRBD1 (5 bases). V gave up 2 bases and J gave up 7 bases, with 14 bases separating them. The CDR3 extends over 14 amino acids. Germline V gene lookup returns CDR1 SGHVS and CDR2 FQNEAQ. The CDR3 nucleotides are TGTGCCAGCAGCTTATACGGGGGTAGTTCTGGCTACACCTTC. It translates to CASSLYGGSSGYTF. The complete variable domain, with remaining parts taken from reference TRBV7-8 and TRBJ1-2, reads GAGVSQSPRYKVAKRGQDVALRCDPISGHVSLFWYQQALGQGPEFLTYFQNEAQLDKSGLPSDRFFAERPEGSVSTLKIQRTQQEDSAVYLCASSLYGGSSGYTFGSGTRLTVV.

The chain joins TRBV9 to TRBJ2-1; 10 nucleotides agree with TRBD1. V lost 5 bases, J lost 3 bases, and 5 bases stayed unmatched. Germline-derived CDR1 and CDR2 are SGDLS and YYNGEE. The CDR3 covers 15 residues. CDR3 sequence (DNA): TGTGCCAGCAGTTCGGGACAGGGGAACTACAATGAGCAGTTCTTC. Translation gives CASSSGQGNYNEQFF.

The chain links TRBV9 to TRBJ1-4; 9 bases align to TRBD1. In germline, CDR1 is SGDLS, CDR2 YYNGEE. The CDR3 extends over 16 amino acids. V gave up 4 bases and J gave up 2 bases; unmatched junction bases: 6. The CDR3 sequence: CASSLGTGLTNEKLFF. The CDR3 DNA sequence: TGTGCCAGCAGCCTCGGGACAGGGCTGACTAATGAAAAACTGTTTTTT.

This rearrangement joins TRBV9 to TRBJ1-1; D possibly corresponds to TRBD1 (6 bases). Germline V gene lookup returns CDR1 SGDLS and CDR2 YYNGEE. CDR3 length: 18 residues. Trimming pared 0 bases from V and 1 base from J, leaving 19 bases between. This CDR3 is CASSVARGRRPKNTEAFF. DNA of the CDR3: TGTGCCAGCAGCGTAGCCAGGGGTCGGCGGCCTAAGAACACTGAAGCTTTCTTT.

The chain joins TRBV7-3 to TRBJ2-6; D is perhaps TRBD2 (5 bases). V dropped 5 bases and J dropped 1 base, with 6 bases sitting between them. The CDR3 covers 14 residues. In germline, CDR1 is SGHTA, CDR2 FQGTGA. The CDR3 loop reads CASSRDSGANVLTF. CDR3 coding DNA: TGTGCCAGCAGCCGGGATTCTGGGGCCAACGTCCTGACTTTC.

This chain connects TRBV10-1 to TRBJ2-1, with D unresolved. Trimming removed 6 bases from V and 6 bases from J, with 18 bases in between. The germline gives CDR1 WNHNN, CDR2 SYGVQD (reference sequence). The CDR3 is 15 amino acids. The CDR3 DNA reads as TGCGCCAGCAGCCGCCGCCCGGGTCCCCTCAATGAGCAGTTCTTC. It yields the protein CASSRRPGPLNEQFF.

This clone has a single count. The chain recombines TRBV25-1 with TRBJ2-3; D gene unclear. Between the trimmed V and J ends, which lost 6 bases and 4 bases, there was a span of 14 bases. CDR1 MGHDK and CDR2 SYGVNS come from the germline V gene. The CDR3 contains 14 residues. The CDR3 DNA follows: TGTGCCAGCAGCCTAACCCTGACTCCAGATACGCAGTATTTT. Amino acid sequence: CASSLTLTPDTQYF. The full variable domain, with the rest looked up from reference TRBV25-1 and TRBJ2-3, is EADIYQTPRYLVIGTGKKITLECSQTMGHDKMYWYQQDPGMELHLIHYSYGVNSTEKGDLSSESTVSRIRTEHFPLTLESARPSHTSQYLCASSLTLTPDTQYFGPGTRLTVL.

In its sample, this clone was seen once. V usage is TRBV30 and J usage is TRBJ1-5; D call uncertain. Trimming removed 0 bases at V and 0 bases at J, with 12 bases between. The CDR3 loop spans 16 amino acids. CDR1 and CDR2 from the germline V gene are GTSNPN and SVGIG (reference sequence). CDR3 coding DNA: TGTGCCTGGAGTGTAGGCAGGCCTTATAGCAATCAGCCCCAGCATTTT. Its protein product is CAWSVGRPYSNQPQHF.

This clone was seen only once. The chain has TRBV19 and TRBJ2-1; no reliable D call. V was pared by 4 bases and J by 4 bases, with 14 bases between. CDR3 length: 15 residues. Germline V gene sequence: CDR1 LNHDA, CDR2 SQIVND (reference sequence). The CDR3 DNA follows: TGTGCCAGTAGTACCCACAGAACACCATACAATGAGCAGTTCTTC. This gives the protein CASSTHRTPYNEQFF.

The chain is built from TRBV6-5 and TRBJ1-5, with D perhaps matching TRBD1 (5 bases). Germline loops: CDR1 MNHEY, CDR2 SVGAGI. This CDR3 comprises 14 residues. The V end was cut by 6 bases, the J end by 9 bases, with 18 bases between. The CDR3 sequence: CASSYLQGVSPQHF. The CDR3 coding sequence is TGTGCCAGCAGCTATCTGCAGGGCGTATCGCCCCAGCATTTT.

The chain uses TRBV18 and TRBJ2-7, with D possibly matching TRBD1 (6 bases). Germline V lookup: CDR1 KGHSH, CDR2 LQKENI. V dropped 4 bases and J dropped 1 base, with 11 bases sitting between them. This CDR3 has 14 amino acids. The CDR3 region is CASSQRQASYEQYF. In nucleotides, the CDR3 is TGTGCCAGCTCACAAAGACAGGCTTCCTACGAGCAGTACTTC.

The chain combines TRBV21-1 with TRBJ2-3; TRBD1 was called by the table and not checked on the DNA. TRBV21-1 corresponds to a pseudogene. The CDR3 loop spans 15 amino acids. The CDR3 DNA reads TGTGCCAGCAGCAAACTGGGGGCGCAAACAGATACGCAGTATTTT. Protein sequence: CASSKLGAQTDTQYF.

This chain connects TRBV11-3 to TRBJ2-2; 13 bases agree with TRBD2. Germline V gene data show CDR1 as SGHNT and CDR2 as YENEEA. The CDR3 has 16 residues. With V trimmed by 4 bases and J by 4 bases, 3 bases remained unmatched. CDR3 protein: CASSSGLAGPTGELFF. For the CDR3, the DNA is TGTGCCAGCAGCTCGGGACTAGCGGGACCCACCGGGGAGCTGTTTTTT.

The chain carries TRBV24-1 and TRBJ2-1; maybe TRBD2 (5 bases). The germline V gene encodes CDR1 KGHDR and CDR2 SFDVKD. Deletions cut 6 bases from V and 8 bases from J, with 16 bases between. This CDR3 has 14 residues. In DNA form, the CDR3 reads TGTGCCACCAGTTCCCTAGCAGCTATGGATGAGCAGTTCTTC. This codes for CATSSLAAMDEQFF.

The chain is built from TRBV11-2 and TRBJ2-3, with 10 bases fitting TRBD2. CDR1 is SGHAT, CDR2 FQNNGV, per germline. Trimming cost V 2 bases and J 8 bases; bases outside gene matches: 4. This CDR3 is 14 amino acids long. In nucleotides, the CDR3 is TGTGCCAGCAGCTTATATCTAGCGGGGGTTACGCAGTATTTT. This encodes CASSLYLAGVTQYF.

The V gene is TRBV19, the J gene TRBJ2-7, with D perhaps matching TRBD2 (5 bases). The V gene lost 5 bases and the J gene lost 3 bases, with 14 bases spanning the gap. Per the germline V gene, CDR1 is LNHDA and CDR2 is SQIVND (reference sequence). The CDR3 is 14 residues long. CDR3 in amino acids: CASSARVLYYEQYF. The CDR3 DNA is TGTGCCAGTAGTGCGAGGGTTCTGTACTACGAGCAGTACTTC.

The chain has TRBV5-1 and TRBJ2-2; 9 nucleotides align to TRBD1. The V segment lost 4 bases and the J segment 3 bases; nucleotides outside the gene matches: 4. Germline-derived CDR1 and CDR2 are SGHRS and YFSETQ. CDR3 length equals 15 residues. CDR3 loop: CASSEGTGYTGELFF. CDR3 sequence (DNA): TGCGCCAGCAGCGAAGGGACAGGGTACACCGGGGAGCTGTTTTTT.

Only one count was recorded for this clone. V and J are TRBV7-6 and TRBJ1-2, with D possibly matching TRBD1 (5 bases). The CDR3 length is 14 residues. The germline CDR1 and CDR2 sequences are SGHVS and FNYEAQ. With 5 bases removed from V and 4 bases from J, the gap between germline ends came to 14 bases. The CDR3, as DNA: TGTGCCAGCAGCCCGGGGGGACTCAGCTATGGCTACACCTTC. Protein product: CASSPGGLSYGYTF.

This chain joins TRBV14 and TRBJ1-6; TRBD1 might be the D (5 bases). Germline values: CDR1 SGHDN, CDR2 FVKESK. The V end lost 4 bases, the J end lost 9 bases, and 10 bases lay between the germline ends. This CDR3 region has 13 residues. As DNA, the CDR3 is TGTGCCAGCAGCCGGGGGAGGGTTTCACCCCTCCACTTT. Amino acid sequence: CASSRGRVSPLHF.

This clone was seen a handful of times. The chain uses TRBV6-6 and TRBJ1-1; 9 bases agree with TRBD1. This CDR3 is built from 13 residues. Germline CDR1 and CDR2: MNHNY and SVGAGI (reference sequence). Losses at the gene ends were 8 bases for V and 5 bases for J; bases not matched to a gene: 6. The CDR3 DNA sequence: TGTGCCAGCGCTACAGGGGGCAGTACTGAAGCTTTCTTT. It codes for CASATGGSTEAFF.